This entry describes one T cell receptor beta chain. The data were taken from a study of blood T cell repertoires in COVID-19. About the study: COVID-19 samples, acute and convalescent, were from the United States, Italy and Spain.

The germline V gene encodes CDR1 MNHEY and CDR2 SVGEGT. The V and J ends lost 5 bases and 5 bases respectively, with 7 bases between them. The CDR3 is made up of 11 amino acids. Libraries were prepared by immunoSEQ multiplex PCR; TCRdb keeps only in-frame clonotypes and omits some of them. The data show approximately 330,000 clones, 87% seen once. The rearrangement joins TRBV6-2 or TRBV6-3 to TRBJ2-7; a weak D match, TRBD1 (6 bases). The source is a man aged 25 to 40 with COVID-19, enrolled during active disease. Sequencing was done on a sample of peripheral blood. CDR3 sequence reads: CASSTGNEQYF. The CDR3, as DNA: TGTGCCAGCAGTACAGGGAACGAGCAGTACTTC.